The clone carrying this T cell receptor (beta chain) came up a few times. The target antigen is unknown. The sample is drawn from a study of CD8 T cells in ankylosing spondylitis. The CDR3 runs to 15 residues. V lost 7 bases, J lost 3 bases, and 8 bases stayed unmatched. The germline V gene encodes CDR1 SEHNR and CDR2 FQNEAQ (reference sequence). Each CDR3 protein gets one entry after TCRdb re-called the 5' RACE reads with MiXCR. Of more than 500,000 distinct CDR3 sequences in the sample, under 5.5% were seen once. Study conclusions and caveats: Characteristic, it appeared, of ankylosing spondylitis blood was a TCR beta motif of eight highly homologous variants.

The V and J genes are TRBV7-9 and TRBJ2-7; 11 nucleotides line up with TRBD1. Sequencing input: blood, either unsorted or a sorted T cell fraction (not recorded which). This sequence originates from a male donor with ankylosing spondylitis. CDR3 nucleotide sequence: TGTGCCAGCAAAGGTGGGGGACAGGGGGACTACGAGCAGTACTTC. It yields the protein CASKGGGQGDYEQYF.